The 12 T cell receptor beta chains reported below all come from one sample, sequenced in a study of control samples from healthy donors and cancer patients. Sequencing used immunoSEQ multiplex PCR; TCRdb keeps in-frame clones, though not all of them. This table holds about 130,000 clones, about 88% found once. What was sequenced was blood. These receptors originate from a man between 50 and 59 years old in good health.

This sequence joins TRBV24-1 and TRBJ2-2; TRBD1 aligns across 7 bases. The CDR3 contains 17 residues. J was trimmed by 2 bases and V by 4 bases; bases with no gene match: 9. Germline V gives CDR1 KGHDR, CDR2 SFDVKD. The DNA for the CDR3 is TGTGCCACCAGTGACACCAGGACAGGACCAAACACCGGGGAGCTGTTTTTT. This codes for CATSDTRTGPNTGELFF.

This clone came up once. V is TRBV5-1 and J is TRBJ2-7; 12 bases align to TRBD2. The germline V gene encodes CDR1 SGHRS and CDR2 YFSETQ. V lost 3 bases to trimming and J lost 2 bases; unmatched junction nucleotides: 3. The CDR3 contains 15 residues. The CDR3 loop is CASSWTSGTPYEQYF. DNA for the CDR3: TGCGCCAGCAGCTGGACTAGCGGGACCCCCTACGAGCAGTACTTC.

This clone showed up just once. The chain uses TRBV3-1 (or the pseudogene TRBV3-2) and TRBJ1-1; D is undetermined. Germline values: CDR1 LGHDT, CDR2 YNNKEL (reference sequence). V was cut by 2 bases and J by 3 bases, with 7 bases left in between. CDR3 size: 13 residues. CDR3 nucleotides: TGTGCCAGCAGCCAATACGAGGACACTGAAGCTTTCTTT. It is translated as CASSQYEDTEAFF.

The CDR3 protein is CATSDPGGRAGELFF. The CDR3 DNA follows: TGTGCCACCAGTGATCCCGGGGGGCGGGCCGGGGAGCTGTTTTTT. The chain couples TRBV24-1 to TRBJ2-2; TRBD2 is a possible D gene (7 bases). Germline values: CDR1 KGHDR, CDR2 SFDVKD. The CDR3 consists of 15 residues. V lost 3 bases and J 6 bases, leaving 13 bases between the germline ends.

This chain connects TRBV4-2 to TRBJ1-5; no clear D gene. CDR3 length: 15 residues. V dropped 0 bases and J dropped 5 bases, with 11 bases sitting between them. Per germline, CDR1 LGHNA and CDR2 YNFKEQ. CDR3 sequence reads: CASSQDLMYHQPQHF. The CDR3 nucleotides are TGTGCCAGCAGCCAAGATCTAATGTACCATCAGCCCCAGCATTTT.

J is TRBJ2-1 and V is TRBV30, with a weak D call TRBD2 (6 bases). This CDR3 region has 12 residues. The germline V gene encodes CDR1 GTSNPN and CDR2 SVGIG (reference sequence). The V and J ends lost 4 bases and 10 bases respectively, with 14 bases between them. The CDR3 bases are TGTGCCTGGATCGGGGGAGGTATCGAGCAGTTCTTC. Amino acid sequence: CAWIGGGIEQFF.

Here the CDR3 DNA reads TGTGCCAGCAGCAGAGACGGGAACACCGGGGAGCTGTTTTTT. It is translated as CASSRDGNTGELFF. J is TRBJ2-2 and V is TRBV5-4; D not certain. This CDR3 has 14 residues. The germline CDR1 and CDR2 sequences are SGHNT and YYREEE (reference sequence). V gave up 4 bases and J gave up 1 base, with 8 bases separating them. Full variable domain (outside the CDR3, taken from reference TRBV5-4 and TRBJ2-2): ETGVTQSPTHLIKTRGQQVTLRCSSQSGHNTVSWYQQALGQGPQFIFQYYREEENGRGNFPPRFSGLQFPNYSSELNVNALELDDSALYLCASSRDGNTGELFFGEGSRLTVL.

This chain links TRBV4-1 with TRBJ2-7; D might be TRBD1 or TRBD2, each matching 5 bases. V lost 8 bases and J lost 7, with 24 bases in between. The CDR3 consists of 15 residues. Germline V CDR1 and CDR2: MGHRA, YSYEKL. CDR3 DNA: TGCGCCAGCTCCCAAGCCTCGACAGTTACGGGGGAGCAGTACTTC. The encoded protein is CASSQASTVTGEQYF.

The rearrangement uses TRBV5-1 and TRBJ2-2; no definite D call. Germline V gene lookup returns CDR1 SGHRS and CDR2 YFSETQ. The CDR3 has 16 amino acids. Deletions cut 0 bases from V and 0 bases from J, with 9 bases between. This CDR3 is CASSLVPGSNTGELFF. CDR3 nucleotides: TGCGCCAGCAGCTTGGTTCCCGGTTCGAACACCGGGGAGCTGTTTTTT.

This rearrangement joins TRBV7-3 to TRBJ2-6, with 7 bases fitting TRBD1. V was pared by 5 bases and J by 0 bases, with 7 bases of the junction left unmatched. Germline V gives CDR1 SGHTA, CDR2 FQGTGA. The CDR3 runs 17 residues. The CDR3 coding sequence is TGTGCCAGCAGCCCAACGACAGGGAGCTCTGGGGCCAACGTCCTGACTTTC. Residues: CASSPTTGSSGANVLTF.

V gene TRBV5-1 combines with J gene TRBJ2-3; 7 positions match TRBD2. CDR3 length equals 15 residues. Germline CDR1 and CDR2: SGHRS and YFSETQ. After removal of 4 bases from V and 0 bases from J, the junction contained 5 bases not matched to a gene. DNA of the CDR3: TGCGCCAGCAGCCTTTCGGGGGGTAGCACAGATACGCAGTATTTT. It codes for CASSLSGGSTDTQYF.

CDR3 DNA sequence: TGTGCCAGCAGTTACTCGATGGGCCAGGTTAATTCACCCCTCCACTTT. Its protein product is CASSYSMGQVNSPLHF. The rearrangement links TRBV6-5 to TRBJ1-6; D is ambiguous. Between the trimmed V and J ends, which lost 0 bases and 6 bases, there was a span of 12 bases. This CDR3 spans 16 amino acids. Germline values: CDR1 MNHEY, CDR2 SVGAGI.